This record covers a single T cell receptor (beta chain). This specimen belongs to a study of blood T cell repertoires in COVID-19. This CDR3 is built from 15 residues. V was cut by 5 bases and J by 2 bases, with 13 bases left in between. Germline V CDR1 and CDR2: MNHEY, SVGAGI. Original data processing: Estimation of nucleated cell counts relied on the amplification of reference gene primers. Using immunoSEQ multiplex PCR, the repertoire was profiled, and TCRdb retains in-frame clones only, with some absent. The V and J calls and clone size were taken over from that table, and D and trimming were inferred from the DNA. The profile shows around 65,000 clones, around 90% of them singletons.

This TCR came from a human donor in a cohort sampled during active COVID-19. The specimen sequenced was peripheral blood. The chain carries TRBV6-5 and TRBJ2-1; TRBD1 might be the D (6 bases). CDR3 nucleotide sequence: TGTGCCAGCAGTACTACAGGGTTAGCCTACAATGAGCAGTTCTTC. This sequence encodes CASSTTGLAYNEQFF.